What follows is one T cell receptor beta chain and its context. Its target is unknown. CDR1 SGHTA and CDR2 FQGNSA come from the germline V gene. This CDR3 contains 13 residues. Trimming shortened V by 1 base and J by 5 bases, and 5 bases separated the two germline ends. The sample is drawn from a study of cytomegalovirus exposure and HLA in healthy donors. Study-level information: Early on, a data release was issued that held 80 million or so unique TCRs from HLA-typed donors. Study findings and constraints: A highly shared variant cluster was judged a likely technical artifact. Later work found that TCR association rates differed between HLA loci; DRB1 had the most and HLA-C the fewest.

Primers included in the PCR were 60 Vbeta and 13 Jbeta primers. The protocol was immunoSEQ multiplex PCR, while the TCRdb copy is restricted to in-frame clones and leaves out a portion. The table lists more than 60,000 clones, over 75% of them singletons. The TCR sequence derives from a male donor in good health and CMV-seropositive. This chain connects TRBV7-2 to TRBJ2-2; D unresolved. Sequencing input: PBMCs. CDR3 in amino acids: CASSLGSTGELFF. The CDR3, as DNA: TGTGCCAGCAGCTTAGGGAGTACCGGGGAGCTGTTTTTT.